This T cell receptor beta chain was profiled in a study of immune evolution from preneoplasia to lung adenocarcinoma. Study results and limitations: Normal lung had the highest top T cell clone frequencies.

The CDR3 has 20 amino acids. The germline V gene has CDR1 SGHDN and CDR2 FVKESK. Losses at the gene ends were 1 base for V and 2 bases for J; bases not matched to a gene: 12. Using immunoSEQ multiplex PCR, the repertoire was profiled, and TCRdb retains in-frame clones only, with some absent. The data show 10,000 or so clones, with 76% seen just once and around 28% held by the top ten. In the case of this clone: What it recognizes is unknown.

The sample taken for sequencing was FFPE normal lung tissue adjacent to the tumor. This sequence joins TRBV14 and TRBJ2-3, with 13 bases that match TRBD2. The TCR comes from a person in their 60s with lung adenocarcinoma. Some clones in this sample may be carry-over from other donors' samples. The CDR3 loop is CASSQAPRGTSGDFTDTQYF. The CDR3 DNA reads TGTGCCAGCAGCCAAGCCCCCCGAGGGACTAGCGGGGATTTCACAGATACGCAGTATTTT.